This TCR beta chain appears in the sequencing data of a study of long-term antiretroviral therapy in people with HIV. Concerning this clone: The antigen is unknown.

Assay version v3.0 of immunoSEQ was used, and it was run at survey level. Assay: immunoSEQ multiplex PCR; the TCRdb copy retains only in-frame clones and omits some. The data hold 20,000 to 25,000 clones, with roughly 78% observed a single time. Findings and limits, study-wide: With ART, diversity went up but was still lower than in transplant donor controls. Drawn between the mid-2000s and the late 2010s, the blood was possibly obtained under older ART regimens.

V lost 2 bases and J 4 bases, leaving 12 bases between the germline ends. There are 14 residues in the CDR3. Per the germline V gene, CDR1 is SGHRS and CDR2 is YFSETQ. The sequences come from unsorted PBMCs, collected 1.2 years after starting antiretroviral therapy. This TCR was sampled from a woman aged 40 to 50 with HIV. The chain employs TRBV5-1 and TRBJ1-1; D is possibly TRBD1 (5 bases). CDR3 nucleotides: TGCGCCAGCAGCTTTTACCCAGGGACCACTGAAGCTTTCTTT. Protein: CASSFYPGTTEAFF.